The 9 T cell receptor beta chains below were found in one sample sequenced in a study of vaccination effects on CD4 cells after COVID-19. The antigens these receptors bind are not known. The table came from immunoSEQ multiplex PCR; TCRdb's copy has only in-frame clones and leaves some out. The data contain about 54,000 clones, around 85% of them seen just once; the ten biggest clones take up 2.4%. With the ViraFEST assay, the study expanded antigen-specific CD4+ T cells using viral peptide pools, then sequenced them. Culturing for 10 days preceded CD4+ T cell isolation. This sample comprised CD4+ T cells from PBMCs cultured with HCoV-229E spike peptides, obtained before COVID-19 vaccination. The receptors originated from a human donor who received a COVID-19 vaccine.

J is TRBJ1-2 and V is TRBV30; D gene uncertain. The CDR3 contains 13 residues. V was cut by 4 bases and J by 0 bases, with 9 bases left in between. Germline V gives CDR1 GTSNPN, CDR2 SVGIG (reference sequence). The CDR3 protein is CAWTGSPNYGYTF. The CDR3 bases are TGTGCCTGGACTGGCAGTCCTAACTATGGCTACACCTTC.

Here the CDR3 reads CASTFRAQNSPLHF. The CDR3 DNA is TGTGCCAGCACCTTCAGGGCACAGAATTCACCCCTCCACTTT. The chain links TRBV7-2 to TRBJ1-6; D possibly corresponds to TRBD1 (5 bases). In germline, CDR1 is SGHTA, CDR2 FQGNSA. This CDR3 has 14 residues. V was trimmed by 7 bases and J by 7 bases, leaving 14 bases between them.

The gene calls are TRBV19 and TRBJ1-5, with a weak D call TRBD1 (6 bases). V lost 2 bases, J lost 2 bases, and 13 bases lay in between. There are 16 residues in the CDR3. Germline V lookup: CDR1 LNHDA, CDR2 SQIVND (reference sequence). The CDR3 DNA is TGTGCCAGTAGTATAAAGGGGGGAGAGGGCAATCAGCCCCAGCATTTT. Amino acid sequence: CASSIKGGEGNQPQHF.

The gene calls are TRBV28 and TRBJ2-3; D is tentatively TRBD1 or TRBD2 (5 bases each). V was cut by 6 bases and J by 8 bases, with 15 bases left in between. This CDR3 is 13 amino acids long. CDR1 MDHEN and CDR2 SYDVKM come from the germline V gene. The CDR3 spells CASSSERGGTQYF. In DNA, the CDR3 is TGTGCCAGCAGCTCAGAGAGGGGCGGTACGCAGTATTTT.

CDR3: CASSFQGYEQYV. CDR3 DNA sequence: TGTGCCAGCAGTTTCCAGGGATACGAGCAGTACGTC. This chain links TRBV28 with TRBJ2-7, with D perhaps TRBD1 (5 bases). This CDR3 contains 12 residues. In germline, CDR1 is MDHEN, CDR2 SYDVKM. Between the trimmed V and J ends, which lost 3 bases and 4 bases, there was a span of 7 bases.

Here the CDR3 reads CASGTGPSTDTQYF. The CDR3 bases are TGTGCCAGCGGTACAGGGCCCAGCACAGATACGCAGTATTTT. J is TRBJ2-3 and V is TRBV11-1, with D possibly matching TRBD1 (6 bases). V lost 8 bases, J lost 0 bases, and 12 bases lay in between. CDR3 length: 14 residues. CDR1 SGHAT and CDR2 FQDESV come from the germline V gene (reference sequence).

CDR3 sequence reads: CASTFGQGINGYTF. The CDR3 DNA is TGTGCCAGTACCTTCGGACAGGGAATTAATGGCTACACCTTC. The chain is built from TRBV19 and TRBJ1-2, with 8 positions matching TRBD1. The CDR3 sequence is 14 residues long. The germline CDR1 and CDR2 sequences are LNHDA and SQIVND (reference sequence). V trimming: 7 bases; J trimming: 6 bases; junction bases outside the gene matches: 10. Based on the CDR3 plus reference TRBV19 and TRBJ1-2, the full variable domain is DGGITQSPKYLFRKEGQNVTLSCEQNLNHDAMYWYRQDPGQGLRLIYYSQIVNDFQKGDIAEGYSVSREKKESFPLTVTSAQKNPTAFYLCASTFGQGINGYTFGSGTRLTVV.

The chain carries TRBV19 and TRBJ2-7, with a tentative D call TRBD2 (5 bases). V was shortened by 2 bases and J by 7 bases, with 9 bases between the two germline ends. Germline CDR1 reads LNHDA; CDR2 reads SQIVND (reference sequence). The CDR3 runs 12 residues. The CDR3 sequence: CASSIIGGEQYV. The CDR3 DNA is TGTGCCAGTAGTATAATAGGCGGGGAGCAGTACGTC.

The rearrangement joins TRBV4-1 to TRBJ2-2; TRBD2 matches 9 bases. The germline CDR1 and CDR2 sequences are MGHRA and YSYEKL. CDR3 size: 19 residues. V shed 1 base, J shed 7 bases, and the junction held 16 bases outside the gene matches. CDR3 sequence reads: CASSQVSAGGSIRIGELFF. CDR3 nucleotides: TGCGCCAGCAGCCAAGTCTCTGCGGGGGGGTCTATACGGATCGGGGAGCTGTTTTTT.